Listed below are T cell receptor beta chains from one sample, sequenced in a study of CD8 T cells in ankylosing spondylitis. Via MiXCR, TCRdb re-called the 5' RACE reads, giving one row per CDR3 protein. The sample lists fewer than 250,000 distinct CDR3 sequences; about 11% were seen once. Sequencing was carried out using blood, either unsorted or a sorted T cell fraction (not recorded which). These receptors all stem from a male donor with ankylosing spondylitis or in good health (not recorded which). Each CDR3 is given with its conserved first and last residue. The order of the fields is D gene, V gene, clone size, J gene, CDR3 protein, CDR3 DNA. D genes are given only for firm matches. A clone size is listed for some rows: how often the clone was seen (once, few, many), or a class if it is expanded.

TRBD2	TRBV11-2	few	TRBJ2-1	CASSLGASGGEDEQFF	TGTGCCAGCAGCTTAGGCGCTAGCGGGGGGGAAGATGAGCAGTTCTTC
.	TRBV29-1	many	TRBJ1-1	CSVDQHTEAFF	TGCAGCGTTGACCAGCACACTGAAGCTTTCTTT
.	TRBV5-4	many	TRBJ2-3	CASSWQGKNSDTQYF	TGTGCCAGCAGCTGGCAGGGGAAGAATTCAGATACGCAGTATTTT
.	TRBV29-1	.	TRBJ1-5	CSAKGWDQPQHF	TGCAGCGCTAAGGGGTGGGATCAGCCCCAGCATTTT
TRBD1	TRBV20-1	many	TRBJ2-1	CSARGTGIYNEQFF	TGCAGTGCTAGAGGGACAGGCATATACAATGAGCAGTTCTTC
.	TRBV7-2	many	TRBJ2-7	CASSLEWRGPYEQYF	TGTGCCAGCAGCTTAGAATGGCGGGGACCCTACGAGCAGTACTTC
.	TRBV27	few	TRBJ2-5	CASSLGVLPQATQYF	TGTGCCAGCAGTTTAGGGGTCCTTCCACAAGCGACCCAGTACTTC
TRBD1	TRBV5-1	many	TRBJ1-1	CASSTGQGENTEAFF	TGCGCCAGCAGCACGGGACAGGGAGAGAACACTGAAGCTTTCTTT
.	TRBV28	many	TRBJ1-3	CASSLLPGVAGNTIYF	TGTGCCAGCAGTTTACTTCCAGGGGTGGCTGGAAACACCATATATTTT
.	TRBV11-3	.	TRBJ1-1	CASSLDRGKSEAFF	TGTGCCAGCAGCTTAGATCGGGGGAAAAGCGAAGCTTTCTTT
TRBD1	TRBV11-2	many	TRBJ2-3	CASSSGQFTDTQYF	TGTGCCAGCAGCTCGGGACAGTTCACAGATACGCAGTATTTT
.	TRBV6-2/TRBV6-3	many	TRBJ2-6	CASSYKESGANVLTF	TGTGCCAGCAGTTACAAGGAGTCTGGGGCCAACGTCCTGACTTTC
.	TRBV12-3/TRBV12-4	many	TRBJ2-7	CASLKDEVSYEQYF	TGTGCCAGCCTCAAGGATGAGGTCTCCTACGAGCAGTACTTC
.	TRBV4-1	many	TRBJ1-6	CASSQEASGRKTNNSPLHF	TGCGCCAGCAGCCAAGAGGCCTCAGGAAGGAAGACCAATAATTCACCCCTCCACTTT
.	TRBV29-1	many	TRBJ1-2	CSVGPLSRYGYTF	TGCAGCGTTGGGCCCCTCTCCCGCTATGGCTACACCTTC
.	TRBV12-3/TRBV12-4	many	TRBJ1-5	CASKGQPQHF	TGTGCCAGCAAAGGGCAGCCCCAGCATTTT
.	TRBV19	few	TRBJ1-5	CASSIDGRFFNQPQHF	TGTGCCAGTAGTATAGACGGACGCTTCTTCAATCAGCCCCAGCATTTT
.	TRBV7-9	.	TRBJ1-1	CASSLVGRKNTEAFF	TGTGCCAGCAGCTTAGTGGGACGGAAGAACACTGAAGCTTTCTTT
TRBD1	TRBV6-1	many	TRBJ2-7	CASRPPGTGLNEQYF	TGTGCCAGCAGACCTCCCGGGACAGGGTTGAATGAGCAGTACTTC
.	TRBV7-2	.	TRBJ1-2	CASSLGRPKGYTF	TGTGCCAGCAGCCTCGGAAGACCTAAGGGCTACACCTTC
.	TRBV30	few	TRBJ1-2	CAWSATDRGGGNYGYTF	TGTGCCTGGAGTGCCACAGATAGAGGAGGTGGAAACTATGGCTACACCTTC
TRBD1	TRBV6-5	.	TRBJ2-7	CASSYSGTGDYEQYF	TGTGCCAGCAGTTACTCGGGGACAGGGGACTACGAGCAGTACTTC
TRBD1	TRBV6-1	.	TRBJ2-7	CASSKAPTGTGDEQYF	TGTGCCAGCAGTAAAGCTCCTACCGGGACAGGGGACGAGCAGTACTTC
.	TRBV7-6	many	TRBJ1-5	CASSSEGQPQHF	TGTGCCAGCAGCTCTGAGGGTCAGCCCCAGCATTTT
.	TRBV4-1	many	TRBJ2-2	CASSPAAPEARNTGELFF	TGCGCCAGCAGCCCCGCCGCCCCGGAGGCTCGGAACACCGGGGAGCTGTTTTTT
.	TRBV18	many	TRBJ1-1	CASSSPWGGYNTEAFF	TGTGCCAGCTCATCGCCCTGGGGAGGATACAACACTGAAGCTTTCTTT
TRBD2	TRBV9	many	TRBJ2-3	CASSVAPTSGGRDTQYF	TGTGCCAGCAGCGTAGCTCCGACTAGCGGGGGGAGAGATACGCAGTATTTT
TRBD2	TRBV20-1	many	TRBJ2-3	CSAFRLGGATDTQYF	TGCAGTGCTTTCCGACTGGGAGGGGCCACAGATACGCAGTATTTT
TRBD2	TRBV5-1	many	TRBJ2-5	CASSLGAGKETQYF	TGCGCCAGCAGCTTGGGAGCGGGGAAAGAGACCCAGTACTTC
TRBD2	TRBV10-2	few	TRBJ2-1	CASSRLAGENEQFF	TGCGCCAGCAGTCGACTAGCGGGAGAGAATGAGCAGTTCTTC
.	TRBV18	few	TRBJ1-1	CASSPQGAIANTEAFF	TGTGCCAGCTCACCACAGGGAGCTATCGCGAACACTGAAGCTTTCTTT
.	TRBV10-3	many	TRBJ1-2	CAISESTRGYTF	TGTGCCATCAGTGAGTCGACGCGCGGCTACACCTTC
.	TRBV4-2	many	TRBJ2-5	CASSQRRSGQLGETQYF	TGTGCCAGCAGCCAACGGAGATCGGGACAACTGGGAGAGACCCAGTACTTC
.	TRBV29-1	many	TRBJ2-5	CSVGSRETQYF	TGCAGCGTTGGTAGTCGAGAGACCCAGTACTTC
.	TRBV27	few	TRBJ2-7	CASSLSGIGNEQYF	TGTGCCAGCAGTTTATCGGGTATCGGGAACGAGCAGTACTTC
.	TRBV20-1	many	TRBJ1-1	CSAGTEANTEAFF	TGCAGTGCTGGCACCGAGGCGAACACTGAAGCTTTCTTT
.	TRBV11-2	.	TRBJ2-3	CASSSFSGRSTDTQYF	TGTGCCAGCAGCTCTTTTAGCGGAAGAAGCACAGATACGCAGTATTTT
.	TRBV12-3/TRBV12-4	many	TRBJ1-2	CASSWGRPQDGYTF	TGTGCCAGCAGTTGGGGACGGCCCCAAGATGGCTACACCTTC
.	TRBV12-3/TRBV12-4	many	TRBJ2-3	CASSLRGAVADTQYF	TGTGCCAGCAGTTTAAGGGGGGCCGTGGCAGATACGCAGTATTTT
.	TRBV6-2/TRBV6-3	many	TRBJ1-1	CASSYPWGEPTEAFF	TGTGCCAGCAGTTACCCCTGGGGGGAGCCCACTGAAGCTTTCTTT
TRBD1	TRBV5-4	few	TRBJ2-1	CASSSRDRGLNEQFF	TGTGCCAGCAGCTCCCGGGACAGGGGATTGAATGAGCAGTTCTTC
TRBD2	TRBV5-6	many	TRBJ2-2	CASSLSGSGSSTGELFF	TGTGCCAGCAGCTTGTCTGGGAGCGGGAGTAGCACCGGGGAGCTGTTTTTT
.	TRBV20-1	many	TRBJ2-1	CSAWVAEPPYNEQFF	TGCAGTGCGTGGGTAGCGGAGCCACCCTACAATGAGCAGTTCTTC
TRBD1	TRBV5-1	.	TRBJ2-3	CASGYRGPSYGDTQYF	TGCGCCAGCGGATATAGGGGGCCATCCTACGGAGATACGCAGTATTTT
TRBD1	TRBV5-1	many	TRBJ2-1	CASSPADRGTYNEQFF	TGCGCCAGCAGCCCCGCCGACAGGGGAACCTACAATGAGCAGTTCTTC
.	TRBV5-1	many	TRBJ1-1	CASSLVGENTEAFF	TGCGCCAGCAGCTTGGTTGGGGAGAACACTGAAGCTTTCTTT
TRBD2	TRBV4-1	.	TRBJ2-2	CASSQGGGRGTGELFF	TGCGCCAGCAGCCAAGGCGGGGGAAGGGGCACCGGGGAGCTGTTTTTT
TRBD1	TRBV6-1	many	TRBJ1-1	CASPDRARNTEAFF	TGTGCCAGCCCAGACAGGGCAAGAAACACTGAAGCTTTCTTT
TRBD2	TRBV5-1	many	TRBJ2-7	CASNSGTSGGSGEQYF	TGCGCCAGCAACAGCGGGACTAGCGGGGGCTCGGGGGAGCAGTACTTC
.	TRBV5-1	many	TRBJ2-7	CASSFDRPNHEQYF	TGCGCCAGCAGCTTCGACAGGCCCAACCACGAGCAGTACTTC
.	TRBV21-1	many	TRBJ2-2	CASSTEGHPTPFTGELFF	TGTGCCAGCAGCACTGAGGGACATCCCACTCCTTTCACCGGGGAGCTGTTTTTT
.	TRBV20-1	many	TRBJ2-4	CSAREEGLAKNIQYF	TGCAGTGCTAGAGAGGAAGGGCTAGCCAAAAACATTCAGTACTTC
.	TRBV20-1	many	TRBJ2-3	CSARDGGGDADTQYF	TGCAGTGCTAGAGATGGTGGAGGGGACGCAGATACGCAGTATTTT
.	TRBV28	many	TRBJ1-2	CASSLSRQAQRYTF	TGTGCCAGCAGTTTATCTCGCCAGGCTCAACGCTACACCTTC
TRBD2	TRBV4-2	many	TRBJ2-1	CASSQTSGNEQFF	TGTGCCAGCAGCCAGACTAGCGGTAATGAGCAGTTCTTC
TRBD2	TRBV12-3/TRBV12-4	many	TRBJ2-2	CASSSGTSGGRTGELFF	TGTGCCAGCAGTTCCGGGACTAGCGGGGGGAGGACCGGGGAGCTGTTTTTT
TRBD1	TRBV5-6	.	TRBJ1-1	CASSLAGQGANF	TGTGCCAGCAGCTTGGCGGGCCAGGGGGCGAATTTT
.	TRBV12-3/TRBV12-4	many	TRBJ1-4	CASSLGQDEKLFF	TGTGCCAGCAGTTTAGGACAGGATGAAAAACTGTTTTTT
TRBD1	TRBV12-3/TRBV12-4	many	TRBJ1-5	CATSLGVGQGAGQPQHF	TGTGCCACCTCGCTAGGGGTCGGACAGGGGGCCGGTCAGCCCCAGCATTTT